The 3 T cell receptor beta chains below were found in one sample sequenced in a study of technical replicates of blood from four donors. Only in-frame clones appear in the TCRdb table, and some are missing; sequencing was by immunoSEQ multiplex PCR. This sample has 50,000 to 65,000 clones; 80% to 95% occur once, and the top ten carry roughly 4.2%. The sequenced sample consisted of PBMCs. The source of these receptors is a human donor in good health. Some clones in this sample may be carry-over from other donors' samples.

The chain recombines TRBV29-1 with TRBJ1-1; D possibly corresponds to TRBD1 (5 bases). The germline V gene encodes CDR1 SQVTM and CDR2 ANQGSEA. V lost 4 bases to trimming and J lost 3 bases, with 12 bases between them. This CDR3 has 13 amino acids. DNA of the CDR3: TGCAGCGTTGGTCCAGGGCGGTACACTGAAGCTTTCTTT. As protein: CSVGPGRYTEAFF.

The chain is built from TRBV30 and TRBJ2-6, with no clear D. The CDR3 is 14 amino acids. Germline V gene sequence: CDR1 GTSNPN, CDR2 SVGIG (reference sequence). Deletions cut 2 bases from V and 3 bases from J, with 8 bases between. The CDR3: CAWSLRGGANVLTF. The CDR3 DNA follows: TGTGCCTGGAGTCTGCGAGGTGGGGCCAACGTCCTGACTTTC.

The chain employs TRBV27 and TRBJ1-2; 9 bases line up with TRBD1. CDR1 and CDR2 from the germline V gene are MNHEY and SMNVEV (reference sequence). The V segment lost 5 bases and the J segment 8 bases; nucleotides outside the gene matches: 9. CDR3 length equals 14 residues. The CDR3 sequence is CASSTGQGRTGYTF. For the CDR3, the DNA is TGTGCCAGCAGTACCGGACAGGGGAGGACGGGCTACACCTTC.